This TCR beta chain is from a study of human T cells and chemical hapten exposure. One entry per CDR3 protein, called by TCRdb with MiXCR from the RACE reads. The sample shows 250,000 to 300,000 distinct CDR3 sequences, 7.5% to 8% of them seen only once. The V segment lost 2 bases and the J segment 2 bases; nucleotides outside the gene matches: 2. Germline values: CDR1 SGHRS, CDR2 YFSETQ. This CDR3 spans 14 amino acids. The time point was: pre-sensitization, week 0. Treatment reported: therapeutic diphenylcyclopropenone sensitization with weekly scalp DPC. Unfractionated whole blood yielded the extracted total RNA.

This chain uses TRBV5-1 with TRBJ2-3, with 7 nucleotides matching TRBD1. The source is a man between 18 and 35 years old with alopecia areata. Some clones in this sample may be carry-over from other donors' samples. The sample here was whole blood, taken in connection with sensitization to the hapten diphenylcyclopropenone (DPC). DNA for the CDR3: TGCGCCAGCAGCTTTGGGACAGACACAGATACGCAGTATTTT. Its protein is CASSFGTDTDTQYF.